This T cell receptor (beta chain) was identified in a study of blood T cells in healthy people across ages. This clonotype was seen repeatedly, ten times or more. The antigen is not known. General study findings and limits: Naive CD4+ cell counts and diversity both ran higher in long-lived than in aged donors.

Trimming took off 5 bases at V and 3 bases at J, with 14 bases between the two ends. Germline CDR1 is SNHLY and CDR2 is FYNNEI. The CDR3 runs 15 residues. Together with a sample-barcoded 5' primer, a J-beta primer mix was included in a second PCR lasting 7 to 11 cycles. Every sample gave at least 3 million paired-end reads containing CDR3. TCRdb processed the 5' RACE reads anew with MiXCR; each CDR3 protein has one entry. The data contain hundreds of thousands of distinct CDR3 sequences, roughly 30% of them singletons. Drawn from each donor were approximately 10 milliliters of peripheral blood. The sequence was collected from an elderly woman in good health. The chain joins TRBV2 to TRBJ2-4, with D possibly being TRBD1 (6 bases). The sample was blood. In DNA form, the CDR3 reads TGTGCCAGCAGTTGGGAACAGGGCGTCAAAAACATTCAGTACTTC. Translated: CASSWEQGVKNIQYF.